The sequence of this TCR beta chain was determined in a study of T cell repertoires in cytomegalovirus infection. As for the study in general: A matching HLA type, together with CMV infection, was signaled by public TCR beta signatures.

TCRdb processed the reads anew with MiXCR; each CDR3 protein has one entry. The sample includes about 150,000 distinct CDR3 sequences, about a quarter of them seen just once. V was clipped by 2 bases and J by 2 bases, with 12 bases between them. CDR1 is SGHNT and CDR2 is YYREEE in the germline V gene (reference sequence). The CDR3 loop spans 15 amino acids. Comments on this clonotype: Its specificity is not known.

Findings and limits, study-wide: Cumulative frequency of public TCR beta families picked out carriers of CMV plus the relevant HLA. Dominating the ex vivo response were TCR beta clonotypes that were CMV-specific and HLA-C-restricted.

Input material: PBMCs. The rearrangement joins TRBV5-4 to TRBJ2-3; tentative D call: TRBD1 (5 bases). This sequence originates from a human donor in good health (CMV status not recorded). Some clones in this sample may be carry-over from other donors' samples. The CDR3 is CASSLGQGYTDTQYF. In DNA, the CDR3 is TGTGCCAGCAGCTTAGGACAAGGATACACAGATACGCAGTATTTT.